The present TCR beta chain was sequenced within a study of beta chain features in type 1 diabetes. This clone turned up a few times. The antigen remains unidentified. Expressed TCRB transcripts got sequenced, as all isolated RNA was reverse transcribed. The table came from immunoSEQ multiplex PCR; TCRdb's copy has only in-frame clones and leaves some out. This table has some 120,000 clones, around a sixth appearing once. Study outcomes and limitations: For cells with high TCR expression, cDNA sequencing could yield over-representation. All four CD4+ subsets from Type 1 diabetes patients carried moderately but significantly shorter TCRB CDR3s.

CDR3 length: 15 residues. In germline, CDR1 is SGHNT, CDR2 YYREEE (reference sequence). V dropped 4 bases and J dropped 9 bases, with 20 bases sitting between them. Sequenced sample: central memory CD4+ T cells from blood. The clonotype comes from a man younger than 35 with type 1 diabetes. V is TRBV5-4 and J is TRBJ2-1, with TRBD2 as a possible D gene (6 bases). In nucleotides, the CDR3 is TGTGCCAGCAGCGAAACCGGGACTGACTACGGTGAGCAGTTCTTC. As protein: CASSETGTDYGEQFF.